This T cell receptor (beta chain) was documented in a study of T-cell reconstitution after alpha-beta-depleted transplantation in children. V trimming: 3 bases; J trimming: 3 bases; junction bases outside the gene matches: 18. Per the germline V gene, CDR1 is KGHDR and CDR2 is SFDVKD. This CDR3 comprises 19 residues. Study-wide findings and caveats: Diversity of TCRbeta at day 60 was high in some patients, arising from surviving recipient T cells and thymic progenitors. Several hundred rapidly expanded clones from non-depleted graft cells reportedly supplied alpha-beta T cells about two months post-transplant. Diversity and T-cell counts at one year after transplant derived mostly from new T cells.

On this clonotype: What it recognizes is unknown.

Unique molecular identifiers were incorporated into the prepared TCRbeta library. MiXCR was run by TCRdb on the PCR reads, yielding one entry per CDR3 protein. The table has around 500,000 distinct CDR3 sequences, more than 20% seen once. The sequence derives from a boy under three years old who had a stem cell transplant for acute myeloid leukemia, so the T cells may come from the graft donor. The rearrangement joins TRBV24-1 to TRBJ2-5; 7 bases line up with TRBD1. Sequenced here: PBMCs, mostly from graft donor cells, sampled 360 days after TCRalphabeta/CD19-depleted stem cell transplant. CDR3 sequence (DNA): TGTGCCACCAGTGATCACCGGGACAGCAGGGGGTCCTCAAAAGAGACCCAGTACTTC. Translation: CATSDHRDSRGSSKETQYF.